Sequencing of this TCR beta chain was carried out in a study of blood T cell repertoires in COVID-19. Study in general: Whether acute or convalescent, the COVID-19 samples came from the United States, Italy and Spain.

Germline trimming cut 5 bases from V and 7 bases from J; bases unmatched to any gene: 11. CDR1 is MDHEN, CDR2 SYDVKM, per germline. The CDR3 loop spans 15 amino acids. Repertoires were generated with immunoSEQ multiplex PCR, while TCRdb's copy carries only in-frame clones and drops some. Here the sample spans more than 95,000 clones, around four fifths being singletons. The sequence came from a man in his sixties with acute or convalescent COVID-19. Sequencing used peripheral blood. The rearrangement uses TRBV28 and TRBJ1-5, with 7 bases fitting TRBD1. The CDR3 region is CASSKTTGALQPQHF. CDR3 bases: TGTGCCAGCAGTAAAACCACAGGGGCTTTGCAGCCCCAGCATTTT.